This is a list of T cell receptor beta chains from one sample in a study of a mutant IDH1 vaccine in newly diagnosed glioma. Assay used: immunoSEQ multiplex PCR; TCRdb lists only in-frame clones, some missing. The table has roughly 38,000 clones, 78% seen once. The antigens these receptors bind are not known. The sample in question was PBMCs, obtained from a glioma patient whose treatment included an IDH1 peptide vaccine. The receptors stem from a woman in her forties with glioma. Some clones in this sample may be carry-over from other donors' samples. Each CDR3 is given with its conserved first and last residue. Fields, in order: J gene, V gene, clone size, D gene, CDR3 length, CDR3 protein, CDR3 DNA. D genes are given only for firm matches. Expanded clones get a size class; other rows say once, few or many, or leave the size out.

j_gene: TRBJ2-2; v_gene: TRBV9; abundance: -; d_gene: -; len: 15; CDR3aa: CASSGRDSNTGELFF; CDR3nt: TGTGCCAGCAGCGGCCGGGACTCCAACACCGGGGAGCTGTTTTTT
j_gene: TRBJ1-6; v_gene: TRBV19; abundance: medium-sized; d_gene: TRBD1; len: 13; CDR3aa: CARDRDRNSPLHF; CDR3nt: TGTGCCAGAGACCGGGACAGAAATTCACCCCTCCACTTT
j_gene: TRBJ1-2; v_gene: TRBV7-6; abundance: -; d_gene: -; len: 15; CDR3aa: CASSPPRGNNYGYTF; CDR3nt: TGTGCCAGCAGCCCCCCTCGAGGGAACAACTATGGCTACACCTTC
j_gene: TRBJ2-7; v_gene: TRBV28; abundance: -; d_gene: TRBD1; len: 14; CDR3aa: CASSFGDSIHEQYF; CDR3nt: TGTGCCAGCAGTTTCGGGGACAGTATCCACGAGCAGTACTTC
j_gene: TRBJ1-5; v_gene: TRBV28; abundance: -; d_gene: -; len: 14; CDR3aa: CASRKLGVVQPQHF; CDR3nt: TGTGCCAGCAGAAAGTTAGGGGTTGTTCAGCCCCAGCATTTT
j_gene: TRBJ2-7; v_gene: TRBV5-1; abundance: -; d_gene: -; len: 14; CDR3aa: CASSSDSFSYEQYF; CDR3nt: TGCGCCAGCAGCTCGGACAGTTTCTCCTACGAGCAGTACTTC
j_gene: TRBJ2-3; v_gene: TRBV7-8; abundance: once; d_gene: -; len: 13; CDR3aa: CASSLQGRDTQYF; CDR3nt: TGTGCCAGCAGCTTACAAGGGAGGGATACGCAGTATTTT
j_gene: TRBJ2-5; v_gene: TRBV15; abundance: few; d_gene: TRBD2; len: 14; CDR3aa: CATSSTGRWETQYF; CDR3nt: TGTGCCACCAGCTCTACCGGGAGGTGGGAGACCCAGTACTTC
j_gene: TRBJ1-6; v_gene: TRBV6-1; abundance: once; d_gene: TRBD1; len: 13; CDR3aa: CASLDRGNSPLHF; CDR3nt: TGTGCCAGTCTCGACAGGGGCAATTCACCCCTCCACTTT
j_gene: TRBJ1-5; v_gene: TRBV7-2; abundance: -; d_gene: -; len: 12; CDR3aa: CASRQRNQPQHF; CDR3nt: TGTGCCAGCAGACAGCGCAATCAGCCCCAGCATTTT
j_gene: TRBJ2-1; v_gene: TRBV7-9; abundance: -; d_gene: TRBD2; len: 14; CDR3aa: CASSSSGRINEQFF; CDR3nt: TGTGCCAGCAGTTCTAGCGGGAGGATAAATGAGCAGTTCTTC
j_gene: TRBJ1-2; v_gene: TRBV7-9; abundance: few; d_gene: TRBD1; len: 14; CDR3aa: CASSLSTGVYGYTF; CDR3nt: TGTGCCAGCAGCTTATCTACAGGGGTCTATGGCTACACCTTC
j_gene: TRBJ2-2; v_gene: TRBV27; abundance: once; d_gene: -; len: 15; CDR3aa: CASTSLAPSWGELFF; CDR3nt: TGTGCCAGCACTTCCTTGGCTCCGTCCTGGGGGGAGCTGTTTTTT
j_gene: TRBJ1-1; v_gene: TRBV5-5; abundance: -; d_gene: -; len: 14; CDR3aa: CASSLEVQGSEAFF; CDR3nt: TGTGCCAGCAGCTTGGAGGTACAGGGTTCTGAAGCTTTCTTT
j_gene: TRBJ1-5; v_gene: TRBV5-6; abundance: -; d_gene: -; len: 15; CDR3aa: CASSLGGDPNQPQHF; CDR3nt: TGTGCCAGCAGCTTGGGAGGGGACCCCAATCAGCCCCAGCATTTT
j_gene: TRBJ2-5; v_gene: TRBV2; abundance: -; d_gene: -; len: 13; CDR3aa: CASSDAGRETQYF; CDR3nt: TGTGCCAGCAGTGACGCAGGGCGGGAGACCCAGTACTTC
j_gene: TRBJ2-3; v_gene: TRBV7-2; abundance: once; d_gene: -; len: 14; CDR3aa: CASSLVLHTDTQYF; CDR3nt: TGTGCCAGCAGCTTAGTTCTGCACACAGATACGCAGTATTTT
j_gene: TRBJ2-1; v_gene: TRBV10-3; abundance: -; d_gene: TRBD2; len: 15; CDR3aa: CAISEVAGGPDEQFF; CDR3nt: TGTGCCATCAGTGAGGTAGCGGGAGGGCCCGATGAGCAGTTCTTC
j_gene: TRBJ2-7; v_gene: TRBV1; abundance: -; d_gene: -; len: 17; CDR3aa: CTSSQDRSGPSSYEQYF; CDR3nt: TGCACCAGCAGCCAAGATAGAAGCGGGCCGAGCTCCTACGAGCAGTACTTC
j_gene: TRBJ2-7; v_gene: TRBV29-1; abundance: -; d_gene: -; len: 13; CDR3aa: CSVAREPRGEQYF; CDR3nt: TGCAGCGTTGCACGGGAGCCCCGCGGCGAGCAGTACTTC
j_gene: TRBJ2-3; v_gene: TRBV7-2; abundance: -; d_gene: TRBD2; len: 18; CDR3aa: CASSRSGLALTSTDTQYF; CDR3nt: TGTGCCAGCAGCCGTTCGGGACTAGCCTTAACTAGCACAGATACGCAGTATTTT
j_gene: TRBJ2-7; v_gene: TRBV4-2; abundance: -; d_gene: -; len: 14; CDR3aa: CASSQDLGSYEQYF; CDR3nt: TGTGCCAGCAGCCAAGATCTGGGGAGCTACGAGCAGTACTTC
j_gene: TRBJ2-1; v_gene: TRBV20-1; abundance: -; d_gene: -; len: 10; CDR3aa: CSASGDEQFF; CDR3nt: TGCAGTGCTAGTGGGGATGAGCAGTTCTTC
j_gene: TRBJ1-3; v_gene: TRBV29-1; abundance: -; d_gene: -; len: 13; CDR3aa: CSVSASSGNTIYF; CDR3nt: TGCAGCGTTAGTGCCTCCTCTGGAAACACCATATATTTT
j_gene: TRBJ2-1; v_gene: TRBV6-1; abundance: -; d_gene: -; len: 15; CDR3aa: CASSEGIGGYNEQFF; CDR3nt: TGTGCCAGCAGTGAAGGGATAGGGGGATACAATGAGCAGTTCTTC
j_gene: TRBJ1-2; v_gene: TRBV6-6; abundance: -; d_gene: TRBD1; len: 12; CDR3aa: CASSYQGVGYTF; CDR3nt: TGTGCCAGCAGTTACCAGGGGGTGGGCTACACCTTC
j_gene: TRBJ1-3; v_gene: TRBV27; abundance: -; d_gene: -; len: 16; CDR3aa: CASSSGRELSGNTIYF; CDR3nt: TGTGCCAGCAGTTCCGGCAGGGAGCTTTCTGGAAACACCATATATTTT
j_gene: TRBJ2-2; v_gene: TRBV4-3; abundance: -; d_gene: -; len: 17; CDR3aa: CASSHRRRLTNTGELFF; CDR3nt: TGCGCCAGCAGCCATAGGAGGAGACTGACGAACACCGGGGAGCTGTTTTTT
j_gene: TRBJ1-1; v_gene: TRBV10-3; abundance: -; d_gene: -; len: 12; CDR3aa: CAISDWGTEAFF; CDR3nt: TGTGCCATCAGTGATTGGGGAACTGAAGCTTTCTTT
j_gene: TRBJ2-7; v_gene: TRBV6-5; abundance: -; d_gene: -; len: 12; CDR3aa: CASSPPGPLQYF; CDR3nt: TGTGCCAGCAGCCCACCCGGACCGCTGCAGTACTTC
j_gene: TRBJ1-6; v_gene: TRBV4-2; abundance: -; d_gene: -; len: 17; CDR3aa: CASSQAVGAPGHSPLHF; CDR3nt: TGTGCCAGCAGCCAAGCGGTGGGGGCCCCAGGCCATTCACCCCTCCACTTT
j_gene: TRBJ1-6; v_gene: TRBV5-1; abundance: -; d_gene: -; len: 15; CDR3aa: CASSLAGQYNSPLHF; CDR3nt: TGCGCCAGCAGCTTGGCTGGACAGTATAATTCACCCCTCCACTTT
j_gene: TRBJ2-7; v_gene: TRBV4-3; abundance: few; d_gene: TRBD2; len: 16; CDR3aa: CASSQTSGGTSYEQYF; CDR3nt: TGCGCCAGCAGCCAAACTAGCGGGGGGACCTCCTACGAGCAGTACTTC
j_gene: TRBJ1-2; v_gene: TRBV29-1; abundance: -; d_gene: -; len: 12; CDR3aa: CSVGEGNYGYTF; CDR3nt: TGCAGCGTTGGAGAAGGGAACTATGGCTACACCTTC
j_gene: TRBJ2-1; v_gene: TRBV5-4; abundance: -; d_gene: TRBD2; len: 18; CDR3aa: CASSGPRLAGGPMNEQFF; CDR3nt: TGTGCCAGCAGCGGGCCTCGACTAGCGGGGGGGCCTATGAATGAGCAGTTCTTC
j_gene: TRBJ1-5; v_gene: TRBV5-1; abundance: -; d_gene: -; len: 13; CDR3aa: CASSQGQGQPQHF; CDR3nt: TGCGCCAGCAGCCAAGGGCAGGGACAGCCCCAGCATTTT
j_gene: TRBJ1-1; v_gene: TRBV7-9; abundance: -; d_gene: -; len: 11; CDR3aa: CASRLLTEAFF; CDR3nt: TGTGCCAGCAGGCTCCTAACTGAAGCTTTCTTT
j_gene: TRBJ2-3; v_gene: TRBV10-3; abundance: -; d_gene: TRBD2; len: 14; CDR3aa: CAIFSGRITDTQYF; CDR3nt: TGTGCCATCTTTAGCGGGAGGATCACAGATACGCAGTATTTT
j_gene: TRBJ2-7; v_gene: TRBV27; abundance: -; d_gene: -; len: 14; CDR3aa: CASSLRDTGYEQYF; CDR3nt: TGTGCCAGCAGCCTCCGGGACACGGGCTACGAGCAGTACTTC
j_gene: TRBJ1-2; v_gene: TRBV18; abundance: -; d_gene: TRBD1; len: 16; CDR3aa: CASSPSGQAGNYGYTF; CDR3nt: TGTGCCAGCTCACCATCGGGACAGGCCGGGAACTATGGCTACACCTTC
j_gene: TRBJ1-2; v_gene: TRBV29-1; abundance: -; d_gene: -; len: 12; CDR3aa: CSVIGFLGGYTF; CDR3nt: TGCAGCGTTATCGGGTTCCTAGGAGGCTACACCTTC
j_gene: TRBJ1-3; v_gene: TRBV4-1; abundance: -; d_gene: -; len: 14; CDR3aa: CASRGGSSGNTIYF; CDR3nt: TGCGCCAGCAGGGGGGGTAGCTCTGGAAACACCATATATTTT
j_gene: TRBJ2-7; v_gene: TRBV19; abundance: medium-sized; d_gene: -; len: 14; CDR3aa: CASSIAGTSYEQYF; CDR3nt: TGTGCCAGTAGTATCGCGGGGACCTCCTACGAGCAGTACTTC
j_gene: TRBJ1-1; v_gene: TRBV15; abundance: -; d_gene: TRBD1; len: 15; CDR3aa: CATSDPGTGRAEAFF; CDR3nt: TGTGCCACCAGCGACCCCGGGACAGGGAGAGCTGAAGCTTTCTTT
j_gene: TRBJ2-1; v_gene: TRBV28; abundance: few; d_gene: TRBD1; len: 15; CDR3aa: CASSSGGGFYNEQFF; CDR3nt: TGTGCCAGCAGCTCAGGGGGCGGGTTCTACAATGAGCAGTTCTTC